The rows below give T cell receptor beta chains drawn from one sample of a study of blood T cell dynamics during melanoma immunotherapy. The assay was immunoSEQ multiplex PCR, and TCRdb's table has in-frame clones only and misses some. The sample includes about 8,400 clones, approximately 85% of them seen just once. The sample in question was blood, obtained from a patient treated with checkpoint blockade. The receptors shown here come from a human donor with melanoma. The CDR3 runs from the conserved cysteine through the conserved F or W. The D gene is left open where the match is weak. For some rows the clone size is stated as once, few or many, or as a class when expanded; others skip it.

d_call: TRBD1
j_call: TRBJ1-2
v_call: TRBV5-1
clone_size: .
cdr3_aa: CASSLVGQGTGYTF
cdr3_nt: TGCGCCAGCAGCTTGGTGGGACAGGGGACGGGCTACACCTTC

d_call: .
j_call: TRBJ1-6
v_call: TRBV19
clone_size: .
cdr3_aa: CASRGGSYNSPLHF
cdr3_nt: TGTGCCAGTAGAGGGGGCTCCTATAATTCACCCCTCCACTTT

d_call: .
j_call: TRBJ2-7
v_call: TRBV7-2
clone_size: .
cdr3_aa: CASSLGGRMVEQYF
cdr3_nt: TGTGCCAGCAGCTTAGGAGGGCGGATGGTCGAGCAGTACTTC

d_call: .
j_call: TRBJ1-2
v_call: TRBV28
clone_size: once
cdr3_aa: CASSYWSGDYGYTF
cdr3_nt: TGTGCCAGCAGTTATTGGTCCGGGGACTATGGCTACACCTTC

d_call: TRBD1
j_call: TRBJ2-7
v_call: TRBV18
clone_size: .
cdr3_aa: CASSPRDRDEQYF
cdr3_nt: TGTGCCAGCTCACCACGGGACAGGGACGAGCAGTACTTC

d_call: TRBD1
j_call: TRBJ1-6
v_call: TRBV6-4
clone_size: once
cdr3_aa: CASRSTGGSNSPLHF
cdr3_nt: TGTGCCAGCAGATCGACAGGGGGCTCTAATTCACCCCTCCACTTT

d_call: TRBD1
j_call: TRBJ1-4
v_call: TRBV7-8
clone_size: .
cdr3_aa: CASSPGPGQYNEKLFF
cdr3_nt: TGTGCCAGCAGCCCCGGGCCGGGACAGTATAATGAAAAACTGTTTTTT

d_call: .
j_call: TRBJ1-2
v_call: TRBV28
clone_size: .
cdr3_aa: CASSIFLSGSQNYGYTF
cdr3_nt: TGTGCCAGCAGTATATTCCTCTCAGGGAGCCAAAACTATGGCTACACCTTC

d_call: TRBD2
j_call: TRBJ2-7
v_call: TRBV27
clone_size: .
cdr3_aa: CASSLSALAGVLSYEQYF
cdr3_nt: TGTGCCAGCAGTTTATCGGCACTAGCGGGAGTCCTTAGCTACGAGCAGTACTTC

d_call: TRBD1
j_call: TRBJ1-1
v_call: TRBV6-5
clone_size: .
cdr3_aa: CASSRTTGITEAFF
cdr3_nt: TGTGCCAGCAGTCGTACGACAGGGATCACTGAAGCTTTCTTT

d_call: .
j_call: TRBJ1-5
v_call: TRBV19
clone_size: .
cdr3_aa: CASSIDLAPTWPQHF
cdr3_nt: TGTGCCAGTAGTATAGATCTGGCGCCAACGTGGCCCCAGCATTTT

d_call: .
j_call: TRBJ1-6
v_call: TRBV5-6
clone_size: .
cdr3_aa: CASSLAGSSYNSPLHF
cdr3_nt: TGTGCCAGCAGCTTGGCTGGTAGCTCCTATAATTCACCCCTCCACTTT

d_call: .
j_call: TRBJ2-1
v_call: TRBV5-4
clone_size: .
cdr3_aa: CASREQETYNEQFF
cdr3_nt: TGTGCCAGCAGAGAACAGGAGACCTACAATGAGCAGTTCTTC

d_call: .
j_call: TRBJ2-7
v_call: TRBV9
clone_size: .
cdr3_aa: CASSHGGLEQYF
cdr3_nt: TGTGCCAGCAGCCATGGGGGGCTTGAGCAGTACTTC

d_call: TRBD1
j_call: TRBJ1-1
v_call: TRBV5-4
clone_size: .
cdr3_aa: CASRNLQGDLNTEAFF
cdr3_nt: TGTGCCAGCAGGAACCTCCAGGGGGATTTGAACACTGAAGCTTTCTTT

d_call: TRBD2
j_call: TRBJ2-7
v_call: TRBV6-4
clone_size: .
cdr3_aa: CASSDFGGTGPGASGSFYEQYF
cdr3_nt: TGTGCCAGCAGTGACTTCGGGGGGACGGGCCCTGGGGCTAGCGGGAGCTTCTACGAGCAGTACTTC

d_call: .
j_call: TRBJ1-3
v_call: TRBV7-9
clone_size: .
cdr3_aa: CASSHRSSGNTIYF
cdr3_nt: TGTGCCAGCAGCCATCGGAGCTCTGGAAACACCATATATTTT

d_call: .
j_call: TRBJ1-2
v_call: TRBV29-1
clone_size: .
cdr3_aa: CSVEEFGEWGYGYTF
cdr3_nt: TGCAGCGTTGAAGAGTTCGGGGAATGGGGCTATGGCTACACCTTC

d_call: .
j_call: TRBJ1-2
v_call: TRBV21-1
clone_size: once
cdr3_aa: CASSKRTSNYGYTF
cdr3_nt: TGTGCCAGCAGCAAGAGGACTTCTAACTATGGCTACACCTTC

d_call: .
j_call: TRBJ2-1
v_call: TRBV6-4
clone_size: .
cdr3_aa: CASSDNGYNEQFF
cdr3_nt: TGTGCCAGCAGTGACAACGGATACAATGAGCAGTTCTTC

d_call: .
j_call: TRBJ2-2
v_call: TRBV15
clone_size: few
cdr3_aa: CATSPGNTGELFF
cdr3_nt: TGTGCCACCAGTCCAGGGAACACCGGGGAGCTGTTTTTT

d_call: .
j_call: TRBJ1-3
v_call: TRBV5-8
clone_size: .
cdr3_aa: CASSLETGGNTIYF
cdr3_nt: TGTGCCAGCAGCTTGGAGACAGGTGGAAACACCATATATTTT

d_call: TRBD2
j_call: TRBJ2-5
v_call: TRBV6-5
clone_size: .
cdr3_aa: CASRGLAGVEETQYF
cdr3_nt: TGTGCCAGCAGGGGACTAGCGGGAGTTGAAGAGACCCAGTACTTC

d_call: .
j_call: TRBJ1-6
v_call: TRBV13
clone_size: once
cdr3_aa: CASSQGLGSPLHF
cdr3_nt: TGTGCCAGCTCGCAGGGGTTGGGTTCACCCCTCCACTTT

d_call: .
j_call: TRBJ2-1
v_call: TRBV11-2
clone_size: .
cdr3_aa: CASSQRGGRNNEQFF
cdr3_nt: TGTGCCAGCAGCCAGAGGGGGGGGCGAAACAATGAGCAGTTCTTC

d_call: .
j_call: TRBJ2-7
v_call: TRBV2
clone_size: .
cdr3_aa: CASFDNRASYEQYF
cdr3_nt: TGTGCCAGTTTTGACAACAGGGCCTCCTACGAGCAGTACTTC

d_call: .
j_call: TRBJ2-7
v_call: TRBV6-5
clone_size: .
cdr3_aa: CASSRTVSYEQYF
cdr3_nt: TGTGCCAGCAGCCGGACAGTATCCTACGAGCAGTACTTC

d_call: .
j_call: TRBJ2-7
v_call: TRBV28
clone_size: .
cdr3_aa: CASSLLGQGSYEQYF
cdr3_nt: TGTGCCAGCAGTTTATTGGGCCAGGGAAGCTACGAGCAGTACTTC

d_call: .
j_call: TRBJ2-7
v_call: TRBV5-1
clone_size: .
cdr3_aa: CASSLPGLQVNEQYF
cdr3_nt: TGCGCCAGCAGCTTGCCAGGGCTTCAGGTCAACGAGCAGTACTTC

d_call: .
j_call: TRBJ1-1
v_call: TRBV6-6
clone_size: .
cdr3_aa: CASSYSFSLRLAEAFF
cdr3_nt: TGTGCCAGCAGTTACTCGTTTTCCCTAAGGTTGGCTGAAGCTTTCTTT

d_call: TRBD1
j_call: TRBJ1-2
v_call: TRBV5-5
clone_size: .
cdr3_aa: CASSLIGQGVDGYTF
cdr3_nt: TGTGCCAGCAGCTTGATTGGACAGGGGGTGGATGGCTACACCTTC

d_call: .
j_call: TRBJ2-7
v_call: TRBV9
clone_size: few
cdr3_aa: CASSVDGAYEQYF
cdr3_nt: TGTGCCAGCAGCGTAGACGGAGCCTACGAGCAGTACTTC

d_call: .
j_call: TRBJ2-7
v_call: TRBV2
clone_size: .
cdr3_aa: CASSPQGVPGPSYEQYF
cdr3_nt: TGTGCCAGCAGTCCACAAGGGGTCCCTGGCCCCTCCTACGAGCAGTACTTC

d_call: TRBD2
j_call: TRBJ2-7
v_call: TRBV5-4
clone_size: .
cdr3_aa: CASSPGTSGRNNEQYF
cdr3_nt: TGTGCCAGCAGCCCCGGGACTAGCGGGAGGAACAACGAGCAGTACTTC

d_call: TRBD1
j_call: TRBJ1-2
v_call: TRBV19
clone_size: .
cdr3_aa: CASSTRTGGHGYTF
cdr3_nt: TGTGCCAGTAGTACTCGGACAGGGGGCCATGGCTACACCTTC